This T cell receptor (beta chain) originates from a study of pediatric ulcerative colitis. During colonoscopy, one to two rectal pinch biopsies were collected. Trimming cost V 7 bases and J 8 bases; bases outside gene matches: 7. The CDR3 loop spans 13 amino acids. Germline V gives CDR1 SEHNR, CDR2 FQNEAQ (reference sequence). Measured with immunoSEQ multiplex PCR; TCRdb has only the in-frame clones, and not every one. The data show 16,000 or so clones, just under 75% seen once. Material: gut tissue. This receptor was identified in a boy younger than 18 with moderate ulcerative colitis. V usage is TRBV7-9 and J usage is TRBJ1-2, with 10 bases that match TRBD1. The CDR3 region is CASILDRGEGYTF. As DNA, the CDR3 is TGTGCCAGCATCTTGGACAGGGGGGAGGGCTACACCTTC.